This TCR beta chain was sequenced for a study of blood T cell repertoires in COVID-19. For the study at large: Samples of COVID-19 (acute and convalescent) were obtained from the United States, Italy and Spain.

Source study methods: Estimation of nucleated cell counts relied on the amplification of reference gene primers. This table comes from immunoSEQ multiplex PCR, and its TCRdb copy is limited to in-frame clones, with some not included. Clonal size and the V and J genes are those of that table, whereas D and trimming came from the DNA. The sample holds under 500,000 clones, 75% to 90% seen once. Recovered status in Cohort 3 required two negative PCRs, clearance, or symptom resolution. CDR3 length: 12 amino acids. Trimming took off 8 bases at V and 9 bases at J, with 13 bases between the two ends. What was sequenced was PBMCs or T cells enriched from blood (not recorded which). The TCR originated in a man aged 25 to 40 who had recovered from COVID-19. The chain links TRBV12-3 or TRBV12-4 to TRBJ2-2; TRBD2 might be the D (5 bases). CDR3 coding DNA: TGTGCCAGCGGACCAGCTAGCAGGGAGCTGTTTTTT. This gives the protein CASGPASRELFF.